A single sample gave rise to the 13 T cell receptor beta chains below, sequenced in a study of molecular identifiers for immune sequencing clone quantification. From the PCR reads, TCRdb called clonotypes with MiXCR, one entry per CDR3 protein. Seen here are a few hundred thousand distinct CDR3 sequences, about 22% observed once, and the top ten hold 0.84%. Material for sequencing was naive CD8+ T cells from blood, with Jurkat cell RNA spiked in. Subset of the sample: FACS-sorted CD8+CD4-CCR7+CD45RA+ naive T cells. Source of these receptors: a human donor in good health. Some libraries in this study had Jurkat cell RNA spiked in.

This clonotype has ten or more counts. The CDR3 protein is CASSQEPGLDSYEQYF. The CDR3 DNA sequence: TGTGCCAGCAGCCAAGAACCGGGACTAGACTCCTACGAGCAGTACTTC. The V and J genes are TRBV4-2 and TRBJ2-7; TRBD2 matches 8 bases. CDR1 and CDR2 (germline): LGHNA, YNFKEQ. The CDR3 extends over 16 amino acids. Trimming at V came to 0 bases and at J to 0 bases, leaving 4 bases not matched to a gene.

This clonotype occurred many times. This chain uses TRBV9 with TRBJ1-1; possible D gene TRBD1, 6 bases. CDR3 size: 13 residues. V lost 3 bases to trimming and J lost 1 base, with 7 bases between them. Germline CDR1 and CDR2: SGDLS and YYNGEE. The DNA for the CDR3 is TGTGCCAGCAGCGGGGGACAGAACACTGAAGCTTTCTTT. Translated, it gives CASSGGQNTEAFF.

This chain connects TRBV20-1 to TRBJ2-3; 7 bases align to TRBD1. Germline lookup yields CDR1 DFQATT and CDR2 SNEGSKA (reference sequence). This CDR3 has 14 residues. V was pared by 0 bases and J by 6 bases, with 6 bases of the junction left unmatched. CDR3 sequence: CSARDGETGDTQYF. DNA for the CDR3: TGCAGTGCTAGAGATGGAGAGACAGGGGATACGCAGTATTTT.

This clonotype has at least ten counts. The chain is built from TRBV14 and TRBJ1-1; D is unresolved. This CDR3 is built from 14 residues. The V end lost 2 bases, the J end lost 5 bases, and 12 bases lay between the germline ends. Germline CDR1 is SGHDN and CDR2 is FVKESK. CDR3 loop: CASSQMTVWTEAFF. As DNA, the CDR3 is TGTGCCAGCAGCCAAATGACTGTGTGGACTGAAGCTTTCTTT. The full variable domain, in which reference TRBV14 and TRBJ1-1 provide the parts outside the CDR3, is EAGVTQFPSHSVIEKGQTVTLRCDPISGHDNLYWYRRVMGKEIKFLLHFVKESKQDESGMPNNRFLAERTGGTYSTLKVQPAELEDSGVYFCASSQMTVWTEAFFGQGTRLTVV.

There are many counts of this clonotype. This sequence joins TRBV13 and TRBJ1-4; the D is unclear. This CDR3 spans 13 amino acids. The V gene's germline CDR1 is PRHDT and CDR2 FYEKMQ (reference sequence). V lost 5 bases and J 8 bases, leaving 12 bases between the germline ends. The CDR3 reads CASSLRPVEKLFF. The CDR3 bases are TGTGCCAGCAGCCTCCGACCGGTAGAAAAACTGTTTTTT.

In this sample, this clonotype turned up a few times. V gene TRBV7-9 combines with J gene TRBJ2-1; the match to TRBD2 covers 10 bases. V trimming: 6 bases; J trimming: 5 bases; junction bases outside the gene matches: 7. Germline V gene sequence: CDR1 SEHNR, CDR2 FQNEAQ (reference sequence). This CDR3 has 15 amino acids. This CDR3 is CASRPGTSANNEQFF. CDR3 coding DNA: TGTGCCAGCAGACCCGGGACTAGCGCCAACAATGAGCAGTTCTTC.

About this clonotype itself: This clone may be a read error of a much larger clone one base away. Here the CDR3 omits its conserved ending phenylalanine or tryptophan, so a read error is the likely source. The V and J genes are TRBV13 and TRBJ1-1; TRBD1 matches 8 bases. CDR1 PRHDT and CDR2 FYEKMQ come from the germline V gene (reference sequence). V was clipped by 7 bases and J by 7 bases; unmatched bases: 8. The CDR3 has 13 amino acids. The CDR3 protein is CASNQQGGIEAFS. Written as DNA, the CDR3 is TGTGCCAGCAACCAACAGGGGGGGATTGAAGCTTTCTCT.

This clonotype came up many times. The chain combines TRBV10-2 with TRBJ1-1; D is uncertain. The CDR3 has 13 residues. V lost 3 bases, J lost 1 base, and 6 bases lay in between. Looked up from germline, CDR1 is WSHSY and CDR2 is SAAADI. The CDR3 coding sequence is TGCGCCAGCAGTGATGTCCAGAACACTGAAGCTTTCTTT. This codes for CASSDVQNTEAFF.

In this sample, this clonotype turned up many times. V is TRBV5-6 and J is TRBJ2-1, with D possibly matching TRBD2 (6 bases). Trimming shortened V by 1 base and J by 6 bases, and 8 bases separated the two germline ends. CDR3 size: 13 residues. Germline loops: CDR1 SGHDT, CDR2 YYEEEE. The CDR3 sequence is CASSLLLANEQFF. CDR3 coding DNA: TGTGCCAGCAGCTTGTTACTAGCCAATGAGCAGTTCTTC.

Comment on this clonotype: This CDR3 is missing its conserved last phenylalanine or tryptophan, likely due to a read error. The V and J genes are TRBV27 and TRBJ2-7, with D perhaps TRBD1 (5 bases). The V and J ends lost 2 bases and 2 bases respectively, with 7 bases between them. Germline CDR1 MNHEY, CDR2 SMNVEV (reference sequence). The CDR3 spans 13 residues. The CDR3 region is CASSLQGPYEQYY. For the CDR3, the DNA is TGTGCCAGCAGTTTACAGGGCCCCTACGAGCAGTACTAC.

At least ten counts were recorded for this clonotype. The genes are TRBV5-5 and TRBJ1-4; 7 bases match TRBD1. With V trimmed by 4 bases and J by 5 bases, 11 bases remained unmatched. Per the germline V gene, CDR1 is SGHKS and CDR2 is YYEKEE (reference sequence). This CDR3 comprises 16 residues. The CDR3 sequence: CASSHPLGQPNEKLFF. The CDR3 DNA sequence: TGTGCCAGCAGCCACCCCCTGGGACAGCCCAATGAAAAACTGTTTTTT.

This clonotype showed up many times. The chain links TRBV30 to TRBJ2-7, with 8 bases fitting TRBD1. Germline V gene lookup returns CDR1 GTSNPN and CDR2 SVGIG (reference sequence). V lost 5 bases and J lost 3; bases outside the gene matches: 9. CDR3 length: 14 residues. CDR3 nucleotides: TGTGCCTGGGGGAAGGACAGGGACATCTACGAGCAGTACTTC. Protein sequence: CAWGKDRDIYEQYF.

The chain has TRBV20-1 and TRBJ1-2; D is unclear. Trimming took 5 bases from V and 2 from J, leaving 21 bases between them. Germline CDR1 DFQATT, CDR2 SNEGSKA (reference sequence). The CDR3 is made up of 16 amino acids. This chain's CDR3 is CSAPPPPPRTNYGYTF. In nucleotides, the CDR3 is TGCAGTGCTCCCCCCCCCCCCCCCCGAACGAACTATGGCTACACCTTC.